Here is one T cell receptor (beta chain) with its context. Its antigen remains unidentified. The data stem from a study of regulatory T cells in long-lasting Graves disease. Study-level findings and limits: Persistent patients had more shared public clonotypes (about 2,800) than new patients (about 970).

Time point defined: persistent/refractory GD, antithyroid drugs over 5 years with positive TRAb. RNA isolated from PBMCs was used to make the TCR library. The authors built TCR beta libraries using iRepertoire HTBI primers and Arm-PCR of CDR3 regions. One entry per CDR3 protein results from TCRdb running MiXCR on the multiplex PCR reads. Among about 420,000 distinct CDR3 sequences, roughly a quarter were seen once, and the ten largest hold approximately 28%. Germline-derived CDR1 and CDR2 are SEHNR and FQNEAQ (reference sequence). CDR3 length: 11 residues. The germline V and J ends were trimmed by 11 bases and 7 bases, with 15 bases remaining between them.

The source of this sequence is a female donor with Graves disease. The material sequenced was peripheral blood mononuclear cells (PBMCs), taken when the disease was refractory, from a patient treated with antithyroid drugs. The chain recombines TRBV7-9 with TRBJ2-7; a weak D match, TRBD2 (6 bases). The CDR3 reads CAPGGAWEQYF. CDR3 coding DNA: TGTGCCCCCGGGGGAGCCTGGGAGCAGTACTTC.